Each of the 25 T cell receptor beta chains below was sequenced from the same sample in a study of T cells in Graves' hyperthyroidism and ophthalmopathy. RNA transcripts were the template for amplifying TCR beta CDR3 regions. The study used the HTBI primer set for a first-round RT-PCR of the TCR CDR3. A single record per CDR3 protein comes from TCRdb applying MiXCR to the multiplex PCR reads. The sample consists of over 200,000 distinct CDR3 sequences, about 17% of them appearing once. The sequenced material came from blood. These receptor sequences come from a man between 40 and 49 years old with Graves' hyperthyroidism.

This clonotype was recorded many times. This chain uses TRBV7-3 with TRBJ1-1, with 10 bases lining up with TRBD1. V was clipped by 5 bases and J by 6 bases; unmatched bases: 3. Germline V gene sequence: CDR1 SGHTA, CDR2 FQGTGA. The CDR3 contains 13 residues. The DNA of the CDR3 is TGTGCCAGCAGCCTCGGGACAGGGGCTGAAGCTTTCTTT. Protein product: CASSLGTGAEAFF. Full variable domain (missing parts from reference TRBV7-3 and TRBJ1-1): GAGVSQTPSNKVTEKGKYVELRCDPISGHTALYWYRQSLGQGPEFLIYFQGTGAADDSGLPNDRFFAVRPEGSVSTLKIQRTERGDSAVYLCASSLGTGAEAFFGQGTRLTVV.

This clonotype has ten or more counts. The rearrangement uses TRBV7-9 and TRBJ1-3, with D possibly TRBD1 on 5 matching bases. Trimming shortened V by 6 bases and J by 0 bases, and 21 bases separated the two germline ends. The CDR3 runs to 18 residues. The germline V gene encodes CDR1 SEHNR and CDR2 FQNEAQ (reference sequence). CDR3 nucleotide sequence: TGTGCCAGCAGTCACATACCGGGACGGGGGAACTCTGGAAACACCATATATTTT. This gives the protein CASSHIPGRGNSGNTIYF. Using reference TRBV7-9 and TRBJ1-3 for the parts outside the CDR3, the full variable domain is DTGVSQNPRHKITKRGQNVTFRCDPISEHNRLYWYRQTLGQGPEFLTYFQNEAQLEKSRLLSDRFSAERPKGSFSTLEIQRTEQGDSAMYLCASSHIPGRGNSGNTIYFGEGSWLTVV.

This clonotype has ten or more counts. V and J are TRBV30 and TRBJ2-1, with 13 positions matching TRBD2. Germline V gene lookup returns CDR1 GTSNPN and CDR2 SVGIG (reference sequence). V lost 0 bases and J lost 9; bases outside the gene matches: 17. CDR3 length equals 19 residues. In nucleotides, the CDR3 is TGTGCCTGGAGTGTACGACTAGCGGGGGGCCGCCCTAGTGGACGTGAGCAGTTCTTC. Amino acid sequence: CAWSVRLAGGRPSGREQFF.

This rearrangement joins TRBV5-1 to TRBJ1-1, with D possibly being TRBD1 (5 bases). Germline CDR1 SGHRS, CDR2 YFSETQ. The CDR3 consists of 14 residues. V lost 0 bases to trimming and J lost 5 bases, with 11 bases between them. The CDR3 is CASSLGWRGTEAFF. The CDR3 DNA reads as TGCGCCAGCAGCTTGGGATGGCGGGGGACTGAAGCTTTCTTT.

This clonotype occurred many times. The CDR3 loop reads CASSDPGNTIYF. DNA for the CDR3: TGTGCCAGCAGTGACCCCGGGAACACCATATATTTT. The V call is TRBV2, the J call TRBJ1-3; no firm D call. The CDR3 sequence is 12 residues long. Germline CDR1 and CDR2: SNHLY and FYNNEI. V gave up 3 bases and J gave up 7 bases, with 7 bases separating them.

This clonotype was detected a few times. V usage is TRBV6-5 and J usage is TRBJ1-2; D possibly corresponds to TRBD1 (5 bases). The V gene's germline CDR1 is MNHEY and CDR2 SVGAGI. V was clipped by 4 bases and J by 5 bases, with 14 bases between them. This CDR3 is built from 14 residues. The CDR3 DNA follows: TGTGCCAGCAGTTTCGGTACTTCAGGGTATGGCTACACCTTC. The encoded protein is CASSFGTSGYGYTF.

The chain carries TRBV27 and TRBJ2-5, with 15 bases that match TRBD2. Looked up from germline, CDR1 is MNHEY and CDR2 is SMNVEV (reference sequence). J gave up 5 bases and V 7 bases, and 5 bases lay outside the gene matches. This CDR3 is built from 15 residues. The CDR3 sequence is CASKGLAGGLETQYF. DNA for the CDR3: TGTGCCAGCAAGGGACTAGCGGGGGGCCTTGAGACCCAGTACTTC.

On this clonotype: The germline gene is not matched at one end of the junction; a read error may be the cause. CDR3 region: CANSMRSGQGNTEAFF. In DNA form, the CDR3 reads TGTGCCAATAGTATGAGATCGGGCCAGGGGAACACTGAAGCTTTCTTT. The chain links TRBV19 to TRBJ1-1; D possibly corresponds to TRBD1 (5 bases). The CDR3 has 16 amino acids. The germline V gene has CDR1 LNHDA and CDR2 SQIVND (reference sequence).

The chain is built from TRBV20-1 and TRBJ2-2; 9 bases align to TRBD1. The CDR3 loop spans 15 amino acids. V shed 6 bases, J shed 3 bases, and the junction held 8 bases outside the gene matches. Germline lookup yields CDR1 DFQATT and CDR2 SNEGSKA (reference sequence). The CDR3 coding sequence is TGCAGTGCGCAGCAGGGACAGGGTTACACCGGGGAGCTGTTTTTT. This translates into CSAQQGQGYTGELFF.

This clonotype came up many times. The chain employs TRBV7-3 and TRBJ2-3, with no clear D. Germline loops: CDR1 SGHTA, CDR2 FQGTGA. V was cut by 6 bases and J by 0 bases, with 4 bases left in between. CDR3 length: 12 amino acids. Written as DNA, the CDR3 is TGTGCCAGCAGTGGTAGCACAGATACGCAGTATTTT. Translation: CASSGSTDTQYF.

There are many counts of this clonotype. The rearrangement links TRBV20-1 to TRBJ1-6; D call uncertain. Trimming removed 4 bases at V and 4 bases at J, with 17 bases between. This CDR3 spans 16 amino acids. The germline V gene encodes CDR1 DFQATT and CDR2 SNEGSKA (reference sequence). The CDR3 sequence: CSANSRESVYNSPLHF. CDR3 DNA: TGCAGTGCTAACTCTAGGGAATCCGTTTATAATTCACCCCTCCACTTT.

This clonotype was counted between two and nine times. This chain uses TRBV6-2 or TRBV6-3 with TRBJ1-1; no reliable D call. There are 13 residues in the CDR3. The germline V gene encodes CDR1 MNHEY and CDR2 SVGEGT. Trimming removed 0 bases at V and 8 bases at J, with 10 bases between. CDR3 bases: TGTGCCAGCAGTTACTCGTGGGCAGCCGAAGCTTTCTTT. This sequence encodes CASSYSWAAEAFF.

In its sample, this clonotype was seen many times. The CDR3, as DNA: TGTGCCAGCAGCCCCCGGGACAGGGGTAACTATGGCTACACCTTC. This translates into CASSPRDRGNYGYTF. The rearrangement uses TRBV3-1 and TRBJ1-2; 10 bases are shared with TRBD1. The V and J ends lost 4 bases and 1 base, in that order; junction bases with no gene match: 3. Germline-derived CDR1 and CDR2 are LGHDT and YNNKEL (reference sequence). The CDR3 runs to 15 residues.

The rearrangement uses TRBV5-8 and TRBJ1-3, with D perhaps matching TRBD1 (5 bases). The CDR3 contains 13 residues. Germline-derived CDR1 and CDR2 are SGHTS and YDEGEE. Trimming took 9 bases from V and 0 from J, leaving 10 bases between them. In nucleotides, the CDR3 is TGTGCCACCAGACAGAGCTCTGGAAACACCATATATTTT. Its protein is CATRQSSGNTIYF.

Concerning this clonotype: A much larger clonotype is one base distant, so this may be a read error. The V call is TRBV3-1, the J call TRBJ2-1; D call uncertain. The CDR3 runs 12 residues. CDR1 is LGHDT, CDR2 YNNKEL, per germline (reference sequence). Here the CDR3 reads CASSQDRNGQFF. The CDR3 nucleotides are TGTGCCAGCAGCCAAGATCGCAATGGGCAGTTCTTC.

This clonotype was picked up many times. The V and J genes are TRBV20-1 and TRBJ2-7; either TRBD1 or TRBD2 may fit D (5 bases each). CDR1 and CDR2 from the germline V gene are DFQATT and SNEGSKA (reference sequence). The CDR3 has 12 amino acids. With 1 base removed from V and 6 bases from J, the gap between germline ends came to 10 bases. As DNA, the CDR3 is TGCAGTGCTAGAGGGGGGACGGGCGAGCAGTACTTC. Its translation is CSARGGTGEQYF.

Written as DNA, the CDR3 is TGTGCCAGCAGCTTAGGCACGCTCGGCAAGGGAACCTCAAGATACGAGCAGTACTTC. Residues: CASSLGTLGKGTSRYEQYF. The genes are TRBV7-9 and TRBJ2-7; no firm D call. The CDR3 extends over 19 amino acids. The V gene's germline CDR1 is SEHNR and CDR2 FQNEAQ (reference sequence). Trimming cost V 1 base and J 4 bases, with 26 bases left between them.

This clonotype was detected ten times or more. This chain joins TRBV20-1 and TRBJ2-5; TRBD1 matches at 11 bases. CDR1 DFQATT and CDR2 SNEGSKA come from the germline V gene (reference sequence). V lost 7 bases to trimming and J lost 5 bases; unmatched junction nucleotides: 9. The CDR3 is made up of 14 amino acids. The CDR3 coding sequence is TGCAGTGGGACGGGACAGGGGGTCCGGGAGACCCAGTACTTC. This codes for CSGTGQGVRETQYF.

The chain uses TRBV10-3 and TRBJ1-2; D is perhaps TRBD1 (5 bases). With 8 bases removed from V and 4 bases from J, the gap between germline ends came to 17 bases. CDR3 length equals 14 residues. CDR1 is ENHRY, CDR2 SYGVKD, per germline. The CDR3 region is CAIWSQGSGYGYTF. As DNA, the CDR3 is TGTGCCATCTGGTCCCAGGGTTCTGGCTATGGCTACACCTTC.

The chain combines TRBV6-2 or TRBV6-3 with TRBJ2-1; 12 bases agree with TRBD2. Germline V CDR1 and CDR2: MNHEY, SVGEGT. The CDR3 sequence is 16 residues long. The V and J ends lost 2 bases and 9 bases, in that order; junction bases with no gene match: 8. CDR3 nucleotides: TGTGCCAGCAGTTACCACCCTAGCGGGGGGGCCGGTGAGCAGTTCTTC. Protein sequence: CASSYHPSGGAGEQFF.

This clonotype came up many times. The gene calls are TRBV6-2 or TRBV6-3 and TRBJ2-2; D is uncertain. Germline V gene data show CDR1 as MNHEY and CDR2 as SVGEGT. CDR3 size: 15 residues. Trimming took off 5 bases at V and 0 bases at J, with 10 bases between the two ends. The CDR3 protein is CASSPRVANTGELFF. In DNA, the CDR3 is TGTGCCAGCAGTCCCCGGGTGGCGAACACCGGGGAGCTGTTTTTT.

This clonotype was counted at least ten times. The V call is TRBV20-1, the J call TRBJ1-2; possibly TRBD1 for D (6 bases). V was shortened by 5 bases and J by 3 bases, with 7 bases between the two germline ends. From germline, CDR1 is DFQATT and CDR2 SNEGSKA (reference sequence). CDR3 length equals 11 residues. The CDR3 sequence is CSAWTDYGYTF. CDR3 coding DNA: TGCAGTGCTTGGACAGACTATGGCTACACCTTC.

This clonotype was detected only once. The junction and the germline gene differ at one end; a read error may be behind it. V gene TRBV12-3 or TRBV12-4 combines with J gene TRBJ2-1; 14 bases fit TRBD2. The CDR3 totals 18 residues. The CDR3 DNA follows: TGTGCCAGCAGTCCCGGGACTAGCGGGGGCCTTCATTACAATGAGCGGTTCTTC. Translated, it gives CASSPGTSGGLHYNERFF.

This clonotype appeared many times. This chain links TRBV20-1 with TRBJ2-5; 7 bases are shared with TRBD2. The CDR3 loop spans 15 amino acids. In germline, CDR1 is DFQATT, CDR2 SNEGSKA (reference sequence). V was clipped by 6 bases and J by 1 base; unmatched bases: 11. CDR3 bases: TGCAGTGCGTTTACGGGGGGTCCGTCCCAAGAGACCCAGTACTTC. This gives the protein CSAFTGGPSQETQYF.

This clonotype showed up many times. The genes are TRBV7-8 and TRBJ2-3; D unresolved. Germline assignment: CDR1 SGHVS and CDR2 FQNEAQ. This CDR3 comprises 12 residues. The V gene lost 5 bases and the J gene lost 9 bases, with 12 bases spanning the gap. The CDR3 sequence: CASSLFVSTQYF. In DNA form, the CDR3 reads TGTGCCAGCAGCCTTTTTGTAAGCACGCAGTATTTT.